The clone carrying this TCR beta chain occurred once. Antigen specificity is unknown. It was the approximately 120-subject validation cohort, separate from the approximately 620-subject first cohort, to which the donors belonged. This record belongs to a study of cytomegalovirus exposure and HLA in healthy donors. Study-wide results and caveats: Some TCR beta chains (164 of them) were listed as cytomegalovirus-associated. For most TCR sequences rarity was the rule, although some public TCRs occurred in many donors.

The data were produced by immunoSEQ multiplex PCR, yet TCRdb's version contains in-frame clones alone and is incomplete. The sample lists 200,000 to 300,000 clones; around 90% were seen once. The TCR originated in a young woman in good health and CMV-seronegative. Sequencing was performed on PBMCs.

The CDR3 protein is CASSLLTLAINTGELFF. The CDR3 nucleotides are TGTGCCAGCAGTTTACTGACCCTAGCGATTAACACCGGGGAGCTGTTTTTT. The rearrangement uses TRBV27 and TRBJ2-2, with D maybe TRBD2 (6 bases). V lost 2 bases and J 2 bases, leaving 15 bases between the germline ends. CDR1 is MNHEY, CDR2 SMNVEV, per germline (reference sequence). The CDR3 contains 17 residues.